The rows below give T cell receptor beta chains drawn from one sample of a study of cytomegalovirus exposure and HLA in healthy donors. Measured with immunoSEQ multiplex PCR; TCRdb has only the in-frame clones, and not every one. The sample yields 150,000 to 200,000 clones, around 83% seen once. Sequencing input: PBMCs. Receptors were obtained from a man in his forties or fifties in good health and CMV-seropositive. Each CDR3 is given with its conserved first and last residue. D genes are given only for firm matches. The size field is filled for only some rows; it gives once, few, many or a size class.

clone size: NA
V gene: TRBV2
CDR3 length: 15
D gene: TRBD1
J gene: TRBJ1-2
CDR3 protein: CASRMTGVSSYGYTF
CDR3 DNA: TGTGCCAGCAGAATGACAGGGGTTAGTAGCTATGGCTACACCTTC

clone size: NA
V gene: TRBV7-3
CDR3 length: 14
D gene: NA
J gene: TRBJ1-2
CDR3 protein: CASSPTGGSYGYTF
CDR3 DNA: TGTGCCAGCAGCCCTACGGGGGGGAGCTATGGCTACACCTTC

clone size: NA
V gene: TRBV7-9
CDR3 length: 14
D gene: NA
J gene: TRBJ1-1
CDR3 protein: CASSLASGNTEAFF
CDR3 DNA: TGTGCCAGCAGCTTAGCTTCGGGGAACACTGAAGCTTTCTTT

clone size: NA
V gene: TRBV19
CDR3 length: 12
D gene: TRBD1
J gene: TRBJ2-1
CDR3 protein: CASSLQGGEQFF
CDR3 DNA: TGTGCCAGTAGCCTACAGGGGGGCGAGCAGTTCTTC

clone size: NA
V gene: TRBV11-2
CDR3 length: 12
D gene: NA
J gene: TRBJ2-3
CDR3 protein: CASRRVQDTQYF
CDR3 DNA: TGTGCCAGCCGCCGGGTCCAAGATACGCAGTATTTT

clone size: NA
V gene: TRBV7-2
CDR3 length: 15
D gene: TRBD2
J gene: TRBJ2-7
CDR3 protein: CASSLLAGGPNEQYF
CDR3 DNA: TGTGCCAGCAGTTTACTAGCGGGAGGGCCGAACGAGCAGTACTTC

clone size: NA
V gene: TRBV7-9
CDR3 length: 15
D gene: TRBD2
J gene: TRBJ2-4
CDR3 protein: CSSSTIAGGGNIQYF
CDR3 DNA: TGTTCCAGCAGCACCATAGCGGGAGGTGGAAACATTCAGTACTTC

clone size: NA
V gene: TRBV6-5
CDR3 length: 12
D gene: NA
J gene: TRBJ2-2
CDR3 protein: CATWGPTGELFF
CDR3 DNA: TGTGCCACCTGGGGGCCCACCGGGGAGCTGTTTTTT

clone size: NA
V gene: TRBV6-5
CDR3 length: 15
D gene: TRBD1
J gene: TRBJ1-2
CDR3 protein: CASSPRTGGGYGYTF
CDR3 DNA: TGTGCCAGCAGCCCCCGGACAGGGGGTGGGTATGGCTACACCTTC

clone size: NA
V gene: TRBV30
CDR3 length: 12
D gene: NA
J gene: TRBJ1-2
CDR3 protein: CAWSGGVYGYTF
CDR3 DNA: TGTGCCTGGAGCGGAGGGGTCTATGGCTACACCTTC

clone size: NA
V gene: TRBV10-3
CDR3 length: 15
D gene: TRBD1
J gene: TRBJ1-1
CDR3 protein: CAISESARGHTEAFF
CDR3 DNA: TGTGCCATCAGTGAGTCGGCCAGGGGGCACACTGAAGCTTTCTTT

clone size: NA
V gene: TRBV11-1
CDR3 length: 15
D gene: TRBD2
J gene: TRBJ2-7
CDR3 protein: CASSSSSGRRYEQYF
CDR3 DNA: TGTGCCAGCAGCTCGTCTAGCGGGAGGCGCTACGAGCAGTACTTC

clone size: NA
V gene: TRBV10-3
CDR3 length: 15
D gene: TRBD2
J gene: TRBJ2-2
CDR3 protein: CAINEREQHTGELFF
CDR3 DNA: TGTGCCATCAATGAGCGGGAACAACACACCGGGGAGCTGTTTTTT

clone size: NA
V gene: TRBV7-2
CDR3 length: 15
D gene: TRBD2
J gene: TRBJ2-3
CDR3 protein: CASSLPSGSTDTQYF
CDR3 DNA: TGTGCCAGCAGCTTGCCTAGCGGTTCCACAGATACGCAGTATTTT

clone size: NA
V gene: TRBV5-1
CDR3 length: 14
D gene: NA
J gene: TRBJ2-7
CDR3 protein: CASSFSPSLDEQYF
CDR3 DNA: TGCGCCAGCAGCTTTAGTCCTAGCTTGGACGAGCAGTACTTC

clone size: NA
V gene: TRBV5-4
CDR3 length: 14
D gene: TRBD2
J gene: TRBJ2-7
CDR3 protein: CASTKGGSIYEQYF
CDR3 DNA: TGTGCCAGCACCAAAGGCGGGAGCATATACGAGCAGTACTTC

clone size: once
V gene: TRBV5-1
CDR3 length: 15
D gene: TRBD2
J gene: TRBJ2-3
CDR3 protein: CASSAGTSVTDTQYF
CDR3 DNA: TGCGCCAGCAGCGCCGGGACTAGCGTCACAGATACGCAGTATTTT

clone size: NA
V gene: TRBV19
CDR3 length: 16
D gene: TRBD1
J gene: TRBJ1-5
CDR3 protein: CASSIWTGGSNQPQHF
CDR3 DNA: TGTGCCAGTAGTATATGGACAGGGGGGTCCAATCAGCCCCAGCATTTT

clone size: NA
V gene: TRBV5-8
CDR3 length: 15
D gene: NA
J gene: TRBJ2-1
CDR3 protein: CASSFGLAKYNEQFF
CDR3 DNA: TGTGCCAGCAGCTTCGGACTGGCCAAGTACAATGAGCAGTTCTTC

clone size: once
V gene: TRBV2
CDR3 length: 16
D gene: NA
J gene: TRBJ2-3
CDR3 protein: CASRRDRTAGTDTQYF
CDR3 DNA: TGTGCCAGCAGGAGGGACCGGACAGCCGGCACAGATACGCAGTATTTT

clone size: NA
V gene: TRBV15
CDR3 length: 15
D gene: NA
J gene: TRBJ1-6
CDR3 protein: CATSRPYEGSAPLHF
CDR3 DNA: TGTGCCACCAGCCGACCTTACGAGGGTTCTGCACCCCTCCACTTT

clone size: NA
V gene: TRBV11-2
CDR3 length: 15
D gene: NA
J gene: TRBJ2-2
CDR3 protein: CASSLQGTNTGELFF
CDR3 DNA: TGTGCCAGCAGCTTACAGGGAACGAACACCGGGGAGCTGTTTTTT

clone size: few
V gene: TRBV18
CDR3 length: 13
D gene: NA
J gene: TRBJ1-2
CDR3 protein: CASSPRQDSGYTF
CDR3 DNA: TGTGCCAGCTCACCACGACAGGATAGCGGCTACACCTTC

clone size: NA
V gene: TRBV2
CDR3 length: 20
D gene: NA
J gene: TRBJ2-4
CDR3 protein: CASSEASGGRVLASQNIQYF
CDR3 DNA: TGTGCCAGCAGTGAAGCGTCGGGGGGCAGGGTATTAGCCAGCCAAAACATTCAGTACTTC

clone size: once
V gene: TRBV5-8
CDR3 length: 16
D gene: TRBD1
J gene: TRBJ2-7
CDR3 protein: CASSPGVGTGAYEQYF
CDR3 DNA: TGTGCCAGCAGCCCAGGGGTTGGGACAGGGGCCTACGAGCAGTACTTC

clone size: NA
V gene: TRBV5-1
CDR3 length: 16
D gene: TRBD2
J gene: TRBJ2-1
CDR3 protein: CASSLAGGRSYNEQFF
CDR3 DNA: TGCGCCAGCAGCTTGGCGGGGGGAAGGTCCTACAATGAGCAGTTCTTC

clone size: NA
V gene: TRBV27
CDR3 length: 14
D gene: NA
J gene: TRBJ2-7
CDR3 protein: CASSPLEVTYEQYF
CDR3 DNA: TGTGCCAGCAGTCCCCTGGAGGTTACCTACGAGCAGTACTTC

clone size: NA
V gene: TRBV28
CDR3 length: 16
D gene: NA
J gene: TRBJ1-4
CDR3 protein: CASSNQERVPNEKLFF
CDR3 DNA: TGTGCCAGCAGCAATCAAGAACGGGTACCTAATGAAAAACTGTTTTTT

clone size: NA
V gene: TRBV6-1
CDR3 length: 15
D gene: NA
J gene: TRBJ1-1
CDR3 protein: CASSSRRGKNTEAFF
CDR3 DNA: TGTGCCAGCAGCTCCCGACGGGGGAAGAACACTGAAGCTTTCTTT

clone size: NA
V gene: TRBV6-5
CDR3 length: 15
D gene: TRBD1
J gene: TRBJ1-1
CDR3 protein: CASSTRDRWNTEAFF
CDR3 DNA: TGTGCCAGCAGTACCAGGGACAGGTGGAACACTGAAGCTTTCTTT

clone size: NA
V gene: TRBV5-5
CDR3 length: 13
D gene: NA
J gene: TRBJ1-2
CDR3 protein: CASSPGTNYGYTF
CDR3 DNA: TGTGCCAGCAGCCCCGGGACTAACTATGGCTACACCTTC

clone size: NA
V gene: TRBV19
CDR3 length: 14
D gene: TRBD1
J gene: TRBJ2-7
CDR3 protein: CASSQDRGLYEQYF
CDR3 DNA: TGTGCCAGTAGCCAGGACAGGGGATTGTACGAGCAGTACTTC

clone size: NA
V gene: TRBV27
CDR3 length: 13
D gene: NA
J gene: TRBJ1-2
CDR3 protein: CASSFGNNYGYTF
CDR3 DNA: TGTGCCAGCAGTTTCGGTAATAACTATGGCTACACCTTC

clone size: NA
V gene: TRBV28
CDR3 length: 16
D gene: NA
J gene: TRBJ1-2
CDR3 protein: CASSLLTPRVDYGYTF
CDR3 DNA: TGTGCCAGCAGTTTACTCACTCCCAGGGTCGACTATGGCTACACCTTC

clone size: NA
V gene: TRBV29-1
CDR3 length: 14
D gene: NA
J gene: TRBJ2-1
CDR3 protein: CSVPGGAPYNEQFF
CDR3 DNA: TGCAGCGTGCCCGGGGGAGCCCCCTACAATGAGCAGTTCTTC

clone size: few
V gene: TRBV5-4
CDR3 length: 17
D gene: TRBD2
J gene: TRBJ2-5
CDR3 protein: CASSPEASGRSGETQYF
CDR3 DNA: TGTGCCAGCAGCCCCGAGGCTAGCGGGAGATCGGGGGAGACCCAGTACTTC

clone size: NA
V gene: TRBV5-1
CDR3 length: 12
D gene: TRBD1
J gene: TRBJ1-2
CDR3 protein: CASSTQGDGYTF
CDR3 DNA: TGCGCCAGCAGTACCCAGGGGGACGGCTACACCTTC